These 21 T cell receptor beta chains share one sample of origin, sequenced in a study of post-analysis software for immune sequencing data. Their antigens remain unidentified. The authors incorporated unique molecular identifiers into the TCR beta cDNA libraries. TCRdb reprocessed the PCR reads via MiXCR and lists one record per CDR3 protein. The repertoire holds about 820,000 distinct CDR3 sequences, roughly half seen once, with approximately 4.4% in the top ten. Study-wide points: Roughly 5 TRBV segments (TRBV5-6, TRBV5-1 and TRBV20-1 among them) occurred more frequently in patients than in controls.

Sample: blood. Receptors were obtained from a girl aged 5 to 17 with multiple sclerosis.

There are a few counts of this clonotype. The chain uses TRBV6-5 and TRBJ1-6; no clear D gene. Trimming took off 5 bases at V and 6 bases at J, with 14 bases between the two ends. Germline V gene data show CDR1 as MNHEY and CDR2 as SVGAGI. The CDR3 length is 15 residues. The DNA for the CDR3 is TGTGCCAGCAGTCCCAGCTCTGCGCCTAATTCACCCCTCCACTTT. It yields the protein CASSPSSAPNSPLHF.

The chain has TRBV20-1 and TRBJ2-3; tentative D call: TRBD1 (6 bases). The CDR3 loop spans 12 amino acids. The V end was cut by 8 bases, the J end by 8 bases, with 17 bases between. The germline V gene has CDR1 DFQATT and CDR2 SNEGSKA (reference sequence). The DNA of the CDR3 is TGCAGTCAGGGGTGGGAAATGGGTACGCAGTATTTT. This gives the protein CSQGWEMGTQYF.

The chain recombines TRBV7-8 with TRBJ2-5, with D perhaps TRBD2 (5 bases). Trimming stripped 2 bases from V and 3 bases from J, with 10 bases between. Germline lookup yields CDR1 SGHVS and CDR2 FQNEAQ. The CDR3 covers 14 residues. CDR3 region: CASSLYGGEETQYF. Written as DNA, the CDR3 is TGTGCCAGCAGCTTATACGGAGGTGAAGAGACCCAGTACTTC. Drawing the rest from reference TRBV7-8 and TRBJ2-5, the complete variable domain is GAGVSQSPRYKVAKRGQDVALRCDPISGHVSLFWYQQALGQGPEFLTYFQNEAQLDKSGLPSDRFFAERPEGSVSTLKIQRTQQEDSAVYLCASSLYGGEETQYFGPGTRLLVL.

The chain couples TRBV7-3 to TRBJ2-1; the D gene is possibly TRBD1 (6 bases). The length of the CDR3 is 18 residues. Trimming cost V 2 bases and J 6 bases, with 23 bases left between them. Looked up from germline, CDR1 is SGHTA and CDR2 is FQGTGA. CDR3 DNA: TGTGCCAGCAGCTTATCGGCTTCCCCGGCAGGGGAAGGCAATGAGCAGTTCTTC. This gives the protein CASSLSASPAGEGNEQFF.

The V call is TRBV7-7, the J call TRBJ2-5; D call uncertain. The germline V and J ends were trimmed by 1 base and 1 base, with 10 bases remaining between them. Germline V gene lookup returns CDR1 SSHAT and CDR2 FNYEAQ (reference sequence). This CDR3 is 15 amino acids long. The CDR3 DNA is TGTGCCAGCAGCTTAGGAGCACTGCTCCAAGAGACCCAGTACTTC. Translating gives CASSLGALLQETQYF.

This clonotype has only one observation. The CDR3, as DNA: TGTGCCAGCAGCCATAATACAGGGACCTATGGCTACACCTTC. It is translated as CASSHNTGTYGYTF. The chain uses TRBV14 and TRBJ1-2; D is possibly TRBD1 (6 bases). This CDR3 has 14 amino acids. V lost 3 bases and J 4 bases, leaving 12 bases between the germline ends. Looked up from germline, CDR1 is SGHDN and CDR2 is FVKESK.

This clonotype was seen a handful of times. The V gene is TRBV27, the J gene TRBJ2-3; 10 bases are a match to TRBD1. Germline CDR1 reads MNHEY; CDR2 reads SMNVEV (reference sequence). The length of the CDR3 is 17 residues. V shed 6 bases and J 6 bases; nucleotides not matched to a gene: 15. The CDR3 nucleotides are TGTGCCAGCAGCTACCTATTCGGGGGACAGGGGTCGGATACGCAGTATTTT. Amino acids: CASSYLFGGQGSDTQYF.

This clonotype was counted a few times. The chain has TRBV20-1 and TRBJ2-1; D uncertain. Germline CDR1 is DFQATT and CDR2 is SNEGSKA (reference sequence). V dropped 5 bases and J dropped 2 bases, with 13 bases sitting between them. The CDR3 is 14 residues long. CDR3 bases: TGCAGTGCTCTCCGGGTCTATCCCTACAATGAGCAGTTCTTC. As protein: CSALRVYPYNEQFF.

This sequence joins TRBV10-3 and TRBJ1-1; D uncertain. Looked up from germline, CDR1 is ENHRY and CDR2 is SYGVKD. V was cut by 3 bases and J by 0 bases, with 11 bases left in between. The CDR3 contains 15 residues. This CDR3 is CAISDNENMNTEAFF. The CDR3 nucleotides are TGTGCCATCAGTGATAATGAGAACATGAACACTGAAGCTTTCTTT.

The rearrangement uses TRBV7-9 and TRBJ1-1; D gene ambiguous. This CDR3 region has 12 residues. Germline V gene sequence: CDR1 SEHNR, CDR2 FQNEAQ (reference sequence). Trimming left V 6 bases short and J 8 bases short, with 13 bases between. The CDR3 DNA reads TGTGCCAGCAGATCCGGACGTGACGAAGCTTTCTTT. Translation: CASRSGRDEAFF. Full variable domain (outside the CDR3, taken from reference TRBV7-9 and TRBJ1-1): DTGVSQNPRHKITKRGQNVTFRCDPISEHNRLYWYRQTLGQGPEFLTYFQNEAQLEKSRLLSDRFSAERPKGSFSTLEIQRTEQGDSAMYLCASRSGRDEAFFGQGTRLTVV.

The rearrangement links TRBV6-9 to TRBJ2-5; D is perhaps TRBD2 (6 bases). V was cut by 4 bases and J by 0 bases, with 12 bases left in between. The CDR3 is 15 residues long. Per the germline V gene, CDR1 is MNHGY and CDR2 is SVAAGI. CDR3 sequence: CASSLGGADQETQYF. CDR3 nucleotides: TGTGCCAGCAGTTTGGGCGGGGCCGACCAAGAGACCCAGTACTTC.

This rearrangement joins TRBV11-1 to TRBJ2-5; D is possibly TRBD2 (6 bases). The J call may not be correct, given that the DNA end is closer to TRBJ2-7. CDR1 and CDR2 from the germline V gene are SGHAT and FQDESV (reference sequence). The CDR3 runs 15 residues. The CDR3 DNA sequence: TGTGCCAGCAGCTTACTGCTAGCGCCGTTACACGAGCAGTACTTC. Amino acid sequence: CASSLLLAPLHEQYF.

This clonotype was observed a few times. This chain connects TRBV29-1 to TRBJ2-7, with TRBD1 matching 9 bases. Germline values: CDR1 SQVTM, CDR2 ANQGSEA. This CDR3 comprises 14 residues. Trimming cost V 8 bases and J 5 bases; bases outside gene matches: 13. CDR3 nucleotide sequence: TGCAGCACGGCCCCGGGACAGGGCTTCAACGAGCAGTACTTC. Protein: CSTAPGQGFNEQYF.

In nucleotides, the CDR3 is TGTGCCAGCAGCCCGCTCGGGAACAAAAATGAGCAGTTCTTC. Translation: CASSPLGNKNEQFF. V and J are TRBV5-5 and TRBJ2-1; tentative D call: TRBD2 (5 bases). The V end was cut by 4 bases, the J end by 7 bases, with 15 bases between. Germline V gene data show CDR1 as SGHKS and CDR2 as YYEKEE (reference sequence). The CDR3 extends over 14 amino acids.

The chain joins TRBV20-1 to TRBJ2-3; TRBD2 matches 8 bases. Germline lookup yields CDR1 DFQATT and CDR2 SNEGSKA (reference sequence). This CDR3 comprises 15 residues. J lost 4 bases, V lost 0 bases, and 6 bases had no gene match. The CDR3 spells CSARDVGGAADTQYF. For the CDR3, the DNA is TGCAGTGCTAGAGATGTCGGGGGGGCGGCAGATACGCAGTATTTT.

This clonotype occurred a few times. The genes are TRBV29-1 and TRBJ2-5, with unresolved D. The germline gives CDR1 SQVTM, CDR2 ANQGSEA. This CDR3 contains 11 residues. Trimming took off 3 bases at V and 5 bases at J, with 7 bases between the two ends. CDR3 sequence: CSVEIRETQYF. CDR3 nucleotide sequence: TGCAGCGTTGAGATTAGGGAGACCCAGTACTTC.

This sequence joins TRBV20-1 and TRBJ2-7, with D unclear. Trimming removed 3 bases at V and 3 bases at J, with 12 bases between. The CDR3 is 13 amino acids. CDR1 DFQATT and CDR2 SNEGSKA come from the germline V gene (reference sequence). Written as DNA, the CDR3 is TGCAGTGCTAGCGAAATTACAAACTACGAGCAGTACTTC. Residues: CSASEITNYEQYF.

This clonotype was seen a few times. The V call is TRBV7-9, the J call TRBJ2-1, with TRBD2 matching over 10 bases. With 3 bases clipped from V and 8 bases from J, the junction kept 7 bases outside the gene matches. This CDR3 comprises 15 residues. Germline CDR1 reads SEHNR; CDR2 reads FQNEAQ (reference sequence). The CDR3, as DNA: TGTGCCAGCAGCTTGAGACTAGCGGGTATGGATGAGCAGTTCTTC. Its translation: CASSLRLAGMDEQFF.

This chain joins TRBV20-1 and TRBJ2-7; 8 bases agree with TRBD2. Germline V gene sequence: CDR1 DFQATT, CDR2 SNEGSKA (reference sequence). The CDR3 is 14 residues long. The V and J ends lost 3 bases and 2 bases, in that order; junction bases with no gene match: 6. As DNA, the CDR3 is TGCAGTGCTAGCGGGAGGGATAACCCCTACGAGCAGTACTTC. Its translation: CSASGRDNPYEQYF.

The chain couples TRBV12-3 or TRBV12-4 to TRBJ2-3; no definite D call. Trimming cost V 6 bases and J 2 bases, with 6 bases left between them. There are 12 residues in the CDR3. The CDR3 nucleotides read TGTGCCAGCAGAGGCCTCACAGATACGCAGTATTTT. Translated, it gives CASRGLTDTQYF.

The CDR3 DNA reads as TGCAGTGCTCCCGCCGGGACTATTGTTTTGGAGCAGTTCTTC. Protein sequence: CSAPAGTIVLEQFF. The chain recombines TRBV20-1 with TRBJ2-1; 7 nucleotides agree with TRBD2. Germline V gene sequence: CDR1 DFQATT, CDR2 SNEGSKA (reference sequence). The CDR3 extends over 14 amino acids. V trimming: 5 bases; J trimming: 10 bases; junction bases outside the gene matches: 14.